These 2 T cell receptor beta chains were all obtained from the same sample, sequenced in a study of technical replicates of blood from a few donors. Method: immunoSEQ multiplex PCR; TCRdb's copy keeps in-frame clones and lacks some. The sample holds 85,000 to 100,000 clones; 95% are singletons and the top ten take 0.21%. Sequenced input: T cells isolated from PBMCs. These receptors were collected from a human donor in good health.

The chain joins TRBV7-9 to TRBJ1-1, with 9 bases lining up with TRBD1. Per germline, CDR1 SEHNR and CDR2 FQNEAQ (reference sequence). CDR3 length: 15 residues. V was clipped by 7 bases and J by 1 base; unmatched bases: 7. This chain's CDR3 is CASIETGQGNTEAFF. In nucleotides, the CDR3 is TGTGCCAGCATCGAAACGGGACAGGGGAACACTGAAGCTTTCTTT. The variable domain in full, with the rest retrieved from reference TRBV7-9 and TRBJ1-1, is DTGVSQNPRHKITKRGQNVTFRCDPISEHNRLYWYRQTLGQGPEFLTYFQNEAQLEKSRLLSDRFSAERPKGSFSTLEIQRTEQGDSAMYLCASIETGQGNTEAFFGQGTRLTVV.

Only one count was recorded for this clone. J is TRBJ2-2 and V is TRBV7-9; the D is unclear. With 2 bases removed from V and 7 bases from J, the gap between germline ends came to 5 bases. The germline V gene has CDR1 SEHNR and CDR2 FQNEAQ (reference sequence). CDR3 length: 12 amino acids. In nucleotides, the CDR3 is TGTGCCAGCAGCTTAAGAGACGGGGAGCTGTTTTTT. This encodes CASSLRDGELFF.